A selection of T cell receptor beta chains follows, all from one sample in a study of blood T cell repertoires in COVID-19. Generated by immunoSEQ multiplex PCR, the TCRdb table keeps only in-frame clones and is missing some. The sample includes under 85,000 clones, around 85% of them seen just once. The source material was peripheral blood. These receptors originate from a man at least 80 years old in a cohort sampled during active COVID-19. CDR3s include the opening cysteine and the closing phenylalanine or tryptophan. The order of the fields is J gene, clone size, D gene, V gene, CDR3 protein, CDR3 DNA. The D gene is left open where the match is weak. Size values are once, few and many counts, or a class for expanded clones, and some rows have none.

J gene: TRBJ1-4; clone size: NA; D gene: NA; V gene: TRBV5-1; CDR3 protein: CASSAGGWDEKLFF; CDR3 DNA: TGCGCCAGCAGCGCGGGAGGATGGGACGAAAAACTGTTTTTT
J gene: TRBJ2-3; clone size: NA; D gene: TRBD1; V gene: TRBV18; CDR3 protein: CASSPQGVRGTDTQYF; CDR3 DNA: TGTGCCAGCTCACCCCAGGGGGTCCGAGGCACAGATACGCAGTATTTT
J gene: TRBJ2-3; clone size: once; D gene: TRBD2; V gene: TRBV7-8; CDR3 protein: CASSRGLGSVIADTQYF; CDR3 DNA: TGTGCCAGCAGCCGTGGACTAGGAAGTGTAATTGCAGATACGCAGTATTTT
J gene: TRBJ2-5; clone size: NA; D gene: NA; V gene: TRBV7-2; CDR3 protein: CASSLAGGTAQETQYF; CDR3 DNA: TGTGCCAGCAGCTTAGCGGGGGGAACAGCACAAGAGACCCAGTACTTC
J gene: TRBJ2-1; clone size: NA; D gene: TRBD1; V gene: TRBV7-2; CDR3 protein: CASSLGLGTGEQFF; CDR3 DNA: TGTGCCAGCAGCTTAGGTCTGGGGACAGGTGAGCAGTTCTTC
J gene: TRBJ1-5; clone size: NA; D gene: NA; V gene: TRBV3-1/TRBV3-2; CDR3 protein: CASSSGRLQPQHF; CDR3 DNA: TGTGCCAGCAGCAGCGGTCGACTTCAGCCCCAGCATTTT
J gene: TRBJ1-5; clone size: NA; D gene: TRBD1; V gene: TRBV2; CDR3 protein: CASRRDRGQPQHF; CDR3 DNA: TGTGCCAGCAGGAGGGACAGGGGGCAGCCCCAGCATTTT
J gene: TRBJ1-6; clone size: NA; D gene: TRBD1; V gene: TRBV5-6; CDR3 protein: CASSKGQLYNSPLHF; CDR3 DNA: TGTGCCAGCAGCAAGGGACAGCTCTATAATTCACCCCTCCACTTT
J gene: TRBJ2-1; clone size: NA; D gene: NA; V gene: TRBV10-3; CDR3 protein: CAISETGWDEQFF; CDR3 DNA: TGTGCCATCAGCGAAACAGGGTGGGATGAGCAGTTCTTC
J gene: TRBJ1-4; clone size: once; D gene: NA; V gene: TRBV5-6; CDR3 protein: CASSLDRIPEKLFF; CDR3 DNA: TGTGCCAGCAGCTTGGACAGGATCCCTGAAAAACTGTTTTTT
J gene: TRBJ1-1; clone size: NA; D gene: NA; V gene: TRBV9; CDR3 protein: CASSATGNTEAFF; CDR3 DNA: TGTGCCAGCAGCGCCACAGGGAACACTGAAGCTTTCTTT
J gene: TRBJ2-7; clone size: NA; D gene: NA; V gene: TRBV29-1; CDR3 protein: CSVQGEAYEQYF; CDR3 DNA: TGCAGCGTACAGGGTGAGGCCTACGAGCAGTACTTC
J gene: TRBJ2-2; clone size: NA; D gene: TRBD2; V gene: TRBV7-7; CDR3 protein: CASGGLDYTGELFF; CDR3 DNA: TGTGCCAGCGGGGGACTAGACTACACCGGGGAGCTGTTTTTT
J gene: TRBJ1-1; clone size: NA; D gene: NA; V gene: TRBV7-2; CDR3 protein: CASPREGRNTEAFF; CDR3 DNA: TGTGCCAGCCCACGGGAGGGAAGAAACACTGAAGCTTTCTTT
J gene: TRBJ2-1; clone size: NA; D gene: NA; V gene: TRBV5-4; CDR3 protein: CASSLVLTSSYNEQFF; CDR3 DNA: TGTGCCAGCAGCCTGGTGCTAACGAGCTCCTACAATGAGCAGTTCTTC
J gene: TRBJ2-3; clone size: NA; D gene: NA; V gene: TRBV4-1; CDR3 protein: CASSQVGRVGTDTQYF; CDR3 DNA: TGCGCCAGCAGCCAAGTGGGCAGGGTGGGCACAGATACGCAGTATTTT
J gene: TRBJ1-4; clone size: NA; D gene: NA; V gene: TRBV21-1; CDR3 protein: CARTGDNEKLFF; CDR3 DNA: TGTGCCAGGACAGGGGATAATGAAAAACTGTTTTTT
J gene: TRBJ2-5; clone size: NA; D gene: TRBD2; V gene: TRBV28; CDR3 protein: CASSTRTSGGAETQYF; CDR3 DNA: TGTGCCAGCAGTACACGGACTAGCGGGGGGGCGGAGACCCAGTACTTC
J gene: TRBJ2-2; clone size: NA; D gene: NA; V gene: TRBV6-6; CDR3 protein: CASSYTGSMAGELFF; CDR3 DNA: TGTGCCAGCAGTTACACGGGGTCGATGGCCGGGGAGCTGTTTTTT
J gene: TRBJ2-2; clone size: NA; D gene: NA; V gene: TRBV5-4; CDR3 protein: CASSIDTGELFF; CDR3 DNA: TGTGCCAGCAGCATAGACACCGGGGAGCTGTTTTTT
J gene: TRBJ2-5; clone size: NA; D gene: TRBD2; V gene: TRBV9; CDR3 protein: CASSVHLAGETQYF; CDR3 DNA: TGTGCCAGCAGCGTACACCTAGCGGGGGAGACCCAGTACTTC
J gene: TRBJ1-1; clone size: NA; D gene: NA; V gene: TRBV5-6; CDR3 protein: CASSFGLSAPRNTEAFF; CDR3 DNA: TGTGCCAGCAGCTTCGGACTTTCTGCCCCCAGGAACACTGAAGCTTTCTTT
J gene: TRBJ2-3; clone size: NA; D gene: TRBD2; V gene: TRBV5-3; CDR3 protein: CARSPPAGLAGGSSTDTQYF; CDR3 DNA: TGTGCCAGAAGCCCCCCTGCTGGACTAGCGGGGGGTTCTAGCACAGATACGCAGTATTTT
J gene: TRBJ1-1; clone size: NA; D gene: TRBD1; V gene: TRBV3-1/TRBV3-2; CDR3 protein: CASSLGTGGPHTEAFF; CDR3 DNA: TGTGCCAGCAGCCTCGGGACAGGGGGCCCGCACACTGAAGCTTTCTTT
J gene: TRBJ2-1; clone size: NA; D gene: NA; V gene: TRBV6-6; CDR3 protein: CASQGGRQTAANEQFF; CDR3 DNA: TGTGCCAGCCAGGGGGGCAGACAGACAGCCGCCAATGAGCAGTTCTTC
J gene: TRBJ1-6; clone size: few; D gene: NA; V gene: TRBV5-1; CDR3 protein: CASSSGGSYNSPLHF; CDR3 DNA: TGCGCCAGCAGCTCGGGGGGATCCTATAATTCACCCCTCCACTTT
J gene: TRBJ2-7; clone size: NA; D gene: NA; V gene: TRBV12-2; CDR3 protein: CASRFRRGRAYEQYF; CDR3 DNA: TGTGCAAGTCGCTTTCGCAGGGGGCGAGCATACGAGCAGTACTTC
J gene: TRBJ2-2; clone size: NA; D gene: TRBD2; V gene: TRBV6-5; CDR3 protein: CASSSGLPPGELFF; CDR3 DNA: TGTGCCAGCAGCTCGGGACTACCCCCCGGGGAGCTGTTTTTT
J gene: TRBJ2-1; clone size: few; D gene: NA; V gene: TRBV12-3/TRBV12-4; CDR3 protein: CASRRQGNNEQFF; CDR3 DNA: TGTGCCAGTCGTAGGCAGGGAAACAATGAGCAGTTCTTC
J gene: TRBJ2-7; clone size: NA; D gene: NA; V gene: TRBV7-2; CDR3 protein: CASSLYFRADEQYF; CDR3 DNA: TGTGCCAGCAGCTTATATTTCAGGGCGGACGAGCAGTACTTC
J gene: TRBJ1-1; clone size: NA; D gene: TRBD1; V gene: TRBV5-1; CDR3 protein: CASSRDRPNTEAFF; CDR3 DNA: TGCGCCAGCAGCCGGGACAGGCCGAACACTGAAGCTTTCTTT
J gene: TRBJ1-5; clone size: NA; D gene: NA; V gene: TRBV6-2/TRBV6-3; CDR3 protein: CASSYGGGRNQPQHF; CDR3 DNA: TGTGCCAGCAGTTACGGGGGCGGGAGAAATCAGCCCCAGCATTTT
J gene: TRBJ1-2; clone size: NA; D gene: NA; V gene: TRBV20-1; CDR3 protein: CSARDLAGYTF; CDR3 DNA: TGCAGTGCTAGAGACCTAGCCGGCTACACCTTC
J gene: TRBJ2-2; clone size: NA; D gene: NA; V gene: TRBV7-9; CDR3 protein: CASSLGQNTGELFF; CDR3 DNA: TGTGCCAGCAGCTTAGGGCAGAACACCGGGGAGCTGTTTTTT
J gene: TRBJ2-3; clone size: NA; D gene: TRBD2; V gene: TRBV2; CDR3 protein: CASSQGLAGGDTQYF; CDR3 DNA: TGTGCCAGCAGTCAAGGACTAGCGGGGGGGGATACGCAGTATTTT
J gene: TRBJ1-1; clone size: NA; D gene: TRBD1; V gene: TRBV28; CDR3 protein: CASSSWTGTNTEAFF; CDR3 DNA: TGTGCCAGCAGTTCCTGGACAGGGACGAACACTGAAGCTTTCTTT
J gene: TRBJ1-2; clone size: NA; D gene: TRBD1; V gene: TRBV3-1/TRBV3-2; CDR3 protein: CASSRTGSYGYTF; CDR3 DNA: TGTGCCAGCAGCCGGACAGGGAGCTATGGCTACACCTTC
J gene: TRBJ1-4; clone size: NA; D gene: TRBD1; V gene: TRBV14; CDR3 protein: CASSQVGQGHEKLFF; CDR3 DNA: TGTGCCAGCAGCCAAGTGGGACAGGGACATGAAAAACTGTTTTTT
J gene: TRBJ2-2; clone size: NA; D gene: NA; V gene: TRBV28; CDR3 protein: CASTNPREPSNTGELFF; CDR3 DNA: TGTGCCAGCACTAATCCCCGGGAGCCTTCGAACACCGGGGAGCTGTTTTTT
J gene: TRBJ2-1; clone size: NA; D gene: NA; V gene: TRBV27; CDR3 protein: CASSPLGAEGYNEQFF; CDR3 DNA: TGTGCCAGCAGTCCCCTAGGAGCGGAGGGCTACAATGAGCAGTTCTTC
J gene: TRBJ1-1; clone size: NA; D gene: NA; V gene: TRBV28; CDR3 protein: CASRRLGVNTEAFF; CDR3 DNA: TGTGCCAGCAGGAGGCTAGGGGTAAACACTGAAGCTTTCTTT
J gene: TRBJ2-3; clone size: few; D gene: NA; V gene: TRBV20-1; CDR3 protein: CSASTLDTQYF; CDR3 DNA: TGCAGTGCTTCTACTCTAGATACGCAGTATTTT
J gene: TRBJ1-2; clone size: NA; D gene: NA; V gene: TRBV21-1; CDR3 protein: CASSKALRGSPPGYTF; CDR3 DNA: TGTGCCAGCAGCAAAGCGCTTAGAGGCAGCCCCCCTGGCTACACCTTC
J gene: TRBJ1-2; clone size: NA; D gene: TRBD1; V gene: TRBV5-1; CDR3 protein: CASSKGTGSNYGYTF; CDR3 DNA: TGCGCCAGCAGCAAGGGGACAGGGAGTAACTATGGCTACACCTTC
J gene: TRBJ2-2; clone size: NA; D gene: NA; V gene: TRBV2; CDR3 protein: CASKGGGGVAGELFF; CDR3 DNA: TGTGCCAGCAAAGGTGGTGGCGGAGTTGCCGGGGAGCTGTTTTTT
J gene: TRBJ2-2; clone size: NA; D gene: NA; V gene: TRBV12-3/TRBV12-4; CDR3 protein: CASSSGETGELFF; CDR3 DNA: TGTGCCAGCAGCTCAGGTGAAACCGGGGAGCTGTTTTTT
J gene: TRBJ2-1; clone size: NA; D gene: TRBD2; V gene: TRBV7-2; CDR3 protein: CASSLDTLAGGYNEQFF; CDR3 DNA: TGTGCCAGCAGCTTAGATACGCTAGCGGGGGGCTACAATGAGCAGTTCTTC
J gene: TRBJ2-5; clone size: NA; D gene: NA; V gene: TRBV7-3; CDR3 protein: CASSWGNKETQYF; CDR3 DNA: TGTGCCAGCAGCTGGGGCAACAAAGAGACCCAGTACTTC